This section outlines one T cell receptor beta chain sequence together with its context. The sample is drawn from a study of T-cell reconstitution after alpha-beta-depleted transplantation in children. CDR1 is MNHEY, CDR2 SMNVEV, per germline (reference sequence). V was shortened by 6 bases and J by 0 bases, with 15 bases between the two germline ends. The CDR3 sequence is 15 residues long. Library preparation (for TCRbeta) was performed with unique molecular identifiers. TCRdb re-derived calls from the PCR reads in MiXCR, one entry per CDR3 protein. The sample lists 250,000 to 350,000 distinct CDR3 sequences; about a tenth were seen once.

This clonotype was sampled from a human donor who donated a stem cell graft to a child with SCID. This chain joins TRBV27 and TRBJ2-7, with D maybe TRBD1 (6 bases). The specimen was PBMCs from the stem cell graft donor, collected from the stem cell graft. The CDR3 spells CASRDGTSSSYEQYF. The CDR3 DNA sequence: TGTGCCAGCAGAGACGGGACAAGCAGCTCCTACGAGCAGTACTTC.